The T cell receptor beta chain described here comes from a study of T cells after yellow fever vaccination. Researchers made TCR cDNA using 5'RACE template switching, and this step added a universal primer site and UMIs. TCRdb ran MiXCR on the 5' RACE reads and lists one entry per CDR3 protein. The sample lists around 310,000 distinct CDR3 sequences; roughly 8.7% were seen once. Study observations and caveats: The CD4 compartment and the CD8 compartment contained a small share of clonotypes in common. Any FACS-sorted repertoire could hold abundant clonotypes that contaminate it from the bulk population.

There are 14 residues in the CDR3. Germline V CDR1 and CDR2: SQVTM, ANQGSEA. Losses at the gene ends were 6 bases for V and 0 bases for J; bases not matched to a gene: 5. As for this clonotype: Its antigen is unknown.

This chain joins TRBV29-1 and TRBJ2-1; TRBD1 aligns across 7 bases. The sequencing here drew on PBMCs, taken on the day of the first yellow fever vaccination. This receptor was identified in a man younger than 30 who received the YFV17D yellow fever vaccine. The CDR3 sequence: CSVRRGSSYNEQFF. DNA for the CDR3: TGCAGCGTCCGCAGGGGGAGCTCCTACAATGAGCAGTTCTTC.